Listed below are T cell receptor beta chains from one sample, sequenced in a study of Ad26.COV2.S vaccination and SARS-CoV-2 variants. Here immunoSEQ multiplex PCR was the method, and the copy in TCRdb shows in-frame clones only, minus some. The profile shows approximately 410,000 clones, roughly 90% of them singletons. The sample here was peripheral blood, taken in a trial of Ad26.COV2.S vaccine versus placebo. The receptors here all came from a person between 18 and 60 years old who received the Ad26.COV2.S COVID-19 vaccine or a placebo. The CDR3 runs from the conserved cysteine through the conserved F or W. A D gene is named only where the DNA matches it firmly. Part of the rows lack a size; the others show once, few, many or a class for expanded clones.

CDR3nt: TGTGCCAGCAGCCCAGGCGACAGGGGAGATCAGGAAACCCAGTACTTC; CDR3aa: CASSPGDRGDQETQYF; len: 16; abundance: -; d_gene: TRBD1; j_gene: TRBJ2-5; v_gene: TRBV11-3
CDR3nt: TGTGCCAGCAGCTTAGACGGTTTTGAAGCTTTCTTT; CDR3aa: CASSLDGFEAFF; len: 12; abundance: -; d_gene: -; j_gene: TRBJ1-1; v_gene: TRBV12-3/TRBV12-4
CDR3nt: TGTGCCAGCACTTCACCCCTCCACTTT; CDR3aa: CASTSPLHF; len: 9; abundance: -; d_gene: -; j_gene: TRBJ1-6; v_gene: TRBV7-9
CDR3nt: TGTGCCAGCAGCTTCTGGCGGAGCACAGATACGCAGTATTTT; CDR3aa: CASSFWRSTDTQYF; len: 14; abundance: -; d_gene: -; j_gene: TRBJ2-3; v_gene: TRBV5-4
CDR3nt: TGTGCCAGCAGCGCCCTGAATGTCCTCGCCTACGAGCAGTACTTC; CDR3aa: CASSALNVLAYEQYF; len: 15; abundance: -; d_gene: -; j_gene: TRBJ2-7; v_gene: TRBV6-5
CDR3nt: TGCGCCAGCAGCTTGGGGGGGTCCTCAACTAATGAAAAACTGTTTTTT; CDR3aa: CASSLGGSSTNEKLFF; len: 16; abundance: -; d_gene: -; j_gene: TRBJ1-4; v_gene: TRBV5-1
CDR3nt: TGTGCCAGCAGTTACTCGACACGAAGCACAGATACGCAGTATTTT; CDR3aa: CASSYSTRSTDTQYF; len: 15; abundance: -; d_gene: -; j_gene: TRBJ2-3; v_gene: TRBV6-6
CDR3nt: TGCGCCAGCAGCCAGGGACAGGGTCGTCAGCCCCAGCATTTT; CDR3aa: CASSQGQGRQPQHF; len: 14; abundance: -; d_gene: TRBD1; j_gene: TRBJ1-5; v_gene: TRBV4-3
CDR3nt: TGCAGCGTCCATGGACCGAGGTCTGAAGCTTTCTTT; CDR3aa: CSVHGPRSEAFF; len: 12; abundance: -; d_gene: -; j_gene: TRBJ1-1; v_gene: TRBV29-1
CDR3nt: TGTGCCAGCAGTTACCAAGGGGACGAGCAGTACTTC; CDR3aa: CASSYQGDEQYF; len: 12; abundance: -; d_gene: -; j_gene: TRBJ2-7; v_gene: TRBV12-3/TRBV12-4
CDR3nt: TGTGCCAGCAGTTCCCTCGGGTCTTTCGGATACAATGAGCAGTTCTTC; CDR3aa: CASSSLGSFGYNEQFF; len: 16; abundance: -; d_gene: -; j_gene: TRBJ2-1; v_gene: TRBV27
CDR3nt: TGTGCCAGCAGTGCTCATGGTGGAAACACCATATATTTT; CDR3aa: CASSAHGGNTIYF; len: 13; abundance: -; d_gene: -; j_gene: TRBJ1-3; v_gene: TRBV28
CDR3nt: TGTGCCACCAGCGGGCCGGCGGCAGGGACAGCGGGCTACACCTTC; CDR3aa: CATSGPAAGTAGYTF; len: 15; abundance: few; d_gene: TRBD1; j_gene: TRBJ1-2; v_gene: TRBV15
CDR3nt: TGTGCCAGCAGCCAAAGGACCGTTTCACCCCTCCACTTT; CDR3aa: CASSQRTVSPLHF; len: 13; abundance: -; d_gene: -; j_gene: TRBJ1-6; v_gene: TRBV3-1/TRBV3-2
CDR3nt: TGTGCCACCAGCAGAGGGGGGAGCGGGGGGAAACAAGAGACCCAGTACTTC; CDR3aa: CATSRGGSGGKQETQYF; len: 17; abundance: -; d_gene: TRBD2; j_gene: TRBJ2-5; v_gene: TRBV15
CDR3nt: TGTGCCAGCAGCCCAAACGACAGGGCCGGGGGCTACACCTTC; CDR3aa: CASSPNDRAGGYTF; len: 14; abundance: -; d_gene: TRBD1; j_gene: TRBJ1-2; v_gene: TRBV2
CDR3nt: TGTGCCAGCAGCTTTAATAGGGTTTGGGATTCACCCCTCCACTTT; CDR3aa: CASSFNRVWDSPLHF; len: 15; abundance: -; d_gene: -; j_gene: TRBJ1-6; v_gene: TRBV11-2